This T cell receptor (beta chain) was sequenced in a study of T cell repertoires in ileal Crohn's disease. The length of the CDR3 is 16 residues. Germline V gene data show CDR1 as SGHRS and CDR2 as YFSETQ. The germline V and J ends were trimmed by 0 bases and 9 bases, with 16 bases remaining between them. This clone has only a few counts. Its antigen is undetermined. Method: immunoSEQ multiplex PCR; TCRdb's copy keeps in-frame clones and lacks some. Of around 9,200 clones listed, 65% to 80% are singletons. Time point given: neoterminal ileum biopsy at postoperative endoscopy, about 6 months after surgery. General study results and limits: Clonal expansions were more frequent in active smokers than non-smokers at surgery. Every patient over 26.8% clonality showed endoscopic recurrence. Postoperative endoscopy occurred within one year, median around 6.6 months.

This receptor was taken from an adult with Crohn's disease. The V and J genes are TRBV5-1 and TRBJ1-6, with TRBD1 as a possible D gene (5 bases). The sample taken for sequencing was ileal tissue. The CDR3 loop is CASSLASDGRGSPLHF. In DNA form, the CDR3 reads TGCGCCAGCAGCTTGGCCTCCGACGGAAGGGGTTCACCCCTCCACTTT.